This passage covers 19 T cell receptor beta chains from one sample sequenced in a study of T-cell memory formation after mild COVID-19. TCRdb reprocessed the 5' RACE reads via MiXCR and lists one record per CDR3 protein. The table has around 300,000 distinct CDR3 sequences, about 13% seen once. Sequenced material: PBMCs or a T cell subset sorted from them (not recorded which). The receptors derive from a young man who had mild COVID-19 (a few samples of this study predate the infection). Cell type and time point are not known.

This clonotype has only a few counts. The rearrangement uses TRBV30 and TRBJ2-1, with 11 bases that match TRBD2. Trimming removed 3 bases from V and 2 bases from J; junction bases left unmatched: 3. The CDR3 is 15 amino acids. Germline V gene sequence: CDR1 GTSNPN, CDR2 SVGIG (reference sequence). CDR3 protein: CAWRASGGPYNEQFF. The CDR3 coding sequence is TGTGCCTGGAGGGCTAGCGGGGGGCCCTACAATGAGCAGTTCTTC.

This clonotype was counted ten times or more. The CDR3 loop is CASSQATEEQETQYF. The CDR3 DNA reads as TGTGCCAGCAGCCAAGCGACAGAAGAACAAGAGACCCAGTACTTC. The V gene is TRBV4-2, the J gene TRBJ2-5, with TRBD1 as a possible D gene (5 bases). The germline V gene encodes CDR1 LGHNA and CDR2 YNFKEQ. The CDR3 is 15 amino acids. Trimming pared 1 base from V and 2 bases from J, leaving 11 bases between.

This clonotype showed up many times. V gene TRBV12-3 or TRBV12-4 combines with J gene TRBJ1-5; TRBD1 matches at 8 bases. V shed 0 bases, J shed 5 bases, and the junction held 6 bases outside the gene matches. The CDR3 runs to 16 residues. CDR3 sequence (DNA): TGTGCCAGCAGTTTAGCAACAGGGGGATTGGATCAGCCCCAGCATTTT. Encoded protein: CASSLATGGLDQPQHF.

The chain uses TRBV29-1 and TRBJ2-7; tentative D call: TRBD2 (5 bases). V lost 3 bases, J lost 3 bases, and 21 bases lay in between. The CDR3 has 16 amino acids. CDR1 SQVTM and CDR2 ANQGSEA come from the germline V gene. The CDR3 region is CSVEGCLVRRYYEQYF. The DNA of the CDR3 is TGCAGCGTTGAGGGTTGTTTGGTACGGAGGTACTACGAGCAGTACTTC.

This clonotype was detected ten times or more. The CDR3 sequence: CASSFSSERNGYTF. In nucleotides, the CDR3 is TGTGCCAGCAGCTTTTCTTCGGAGCGAAATGGCTACACCTTC. The rearrangement uses TRBV7-2 and TRBJ1-2; D gene unclear. Trimming cost V 3 bases and J 6 bases, with 14 bases left between them. CDR3 length: 14 amino acids. Germline-derived CDR1 and CDR2 are SGHTA and FQGNSA.

This clonotype was seen at least ten times. V is TRBV6-5 and J is TRBJ1-2; D possibly corresponds to TRBD1 (6 bases). The CDR3 contains 18 residues. Trimming left V 5 bases short and J 0 bases short, with 22 bases between. Germline CDR1 and CDR2: MNHEY and SVGAGI. This CDR3 is CASSQQRITGMANYGYTF. The DNA of the CDR3 is TGTGCCAGCAGTCAACAGCGGATAACAGGGATGGCTAACTATGGCTACACCTTC.

In this sample, this clonotype turned up a few times. DNA for the CDR3: TGTGCCAGCAGTTACGGGGACGGGGCCTACGAGCAGTACTTC. Translating it yields CASSYGDGAYEQYF. The genes are TRBV6-5 and TRBJ2-7; D could derive from TRBD1 or TRBD2 (5 bases each). CDR1 and CDR2 (germline): MNHEY, SVGAGI. CDR3 length: 14 residues. Trimming pared 2 bases from V and 2 bases from J, leaving 10 bases between.

The V and J genes are TRBV20-1 and TRBJ2-3, with D perhaps TRBD1 or TRBD2 (5 bases each). The CDR3 has 13 amino acids. Trimming cost V 3 bases and J 4 bases, with 11 bases left between them. The germline V gene has CDR1 DFQATT and CDR2 SNEGSKA (reference sequence). The CDR3: CSASRDQSDTQYF. For the CDR3, the DNA is TGCAGTGCTAGCCGGGACCAGTCAGATACGCAGTATTTT.

The sample holds a few counts of this clonotype. The chain is built from TRBV9 and TRBJ2-3, with 9 positions matching TRBD2. J gave up 2 bases and V 2 bases, and 6 bases lay outside the gene matches. This CDR3 has 16 residues. Looked up from germline, CDR1 is SGDLS and CDR2 is YYNGEE. The CDR3, as DNA: TGTGCCAGCAGCGTTAGCGGGGGACGAACCACAGATACGCAGTATTTT. Protein sequence: CASSVSGGRTTDTQYF.

The CDR3 nucleotides read TGCGCCAGCAGCTCAAGCGGGGGGGCCCCAGAGACCCAGTACTTC. Translating it yields CASSSSGGAPETQYF. The chain couples TRBV5-1 to TRBJ2-5; 10 nucleotides line up with TRBD2. V lost 3 bases and J lost 4; bases outside the gene matches: 6. The CDR3 is made up of 15 amino acids. The germline V gene has CDR1 SGHRS and CDR2 YFSETQ.

The chain couples TRBV20-1 to TRBJ2-2, with 8 bases that match TRBD2. Looked up from germline, CDR1 is DFQATT and CDR2 is SNEGSKA (reference sequence). This CDR3 comprises 18 residues. With V trimmed by 1 base and J by 3 bases, 13 bases remained unmatched. As DNA, the CDR3 is TGCAGTGCTAGAGCCCCCAGCGGGGGCCCCCTATACACCGGGGAGCTGTTTTTT. Translation gives CSARAPSGGPLYTGELFF.

The chain has TRBV7-2 and TRBJ2-7; a weak D match, TRBD2 (6 bases). This CDR3 region has 15 residues. V lost 3 bases to trimming and J lost 0 bases, with 12 bases between them. The germline CDR1 and CDR2 sequences are SGHTA and FQGNSA. CDR3 sequence (DNA): TGTGCCAGCAGCTTCCAGCTCGGGGGCTCCTACGAGCAGTACTTC. This codes for CASSFQLGGSYEQYF.

This clonotype was seen a few times. The chain couples TRBV3-1 to TRBJ2-6; no clear D gene. The length of the CDR3 is 14 residues. Germline CDR1 reads LGHDT; CDR2 reads YNNKEL (reference sequence). V lost 2 bases, J lost 4 bases, and 6 bases lay in between. Here the CDR3 DNA reads TGTGCCAGCAGCCAACCGCAGGGGGCCAACGTCCTGACTTTC. This encodes CASSQPQGANVLTF.

This clonotype is judged medium-sized. V is TRBV7-2 and J is TRBJ2-3; 12 bases agree with TRBD2. The CDR3 covers 17 residues. The junction had 6 bases not matched to a gene; V was cut back by 5 bases and J by 0 bases. Germline V gene data show CDR1 as SGHTA and CDR2 as FQGNSA. The CDR3 here is CASSPRTSGASTDTQYF. The CDR3 nucleotides are TGTGCCAGCAGCCCAAGGACTAGCGGGGCTAGCACAGATACGCAGTATTTT. Using reference TRBV7-2 and TRBJ2-3 for the parts outside the CDR3, the full variable domain is GAGVSQSPSNKVTEKGKDVELRCDPISGHTALYWYRQSLGQGLEFLIYFQGNSAPDKSGLPSDRFSAERTGGSVSTLTIQRTQQEDSAVYLCASSPRTSGASTDTQYFGPGTRLTVL.

This clonotype was seen a handful of times. This chain joins TRBV11-2 and TRBJ1-2; tentative D call: TRBD1 (5 bases). The V gene lost 1 base and the J gene lost 6 bases, with 12 bases spanning the gap. The CDR3 has 14 residues. CDR1 and CDR2 from the germline V gene are SGHAT and FQNNGV. The DNA of the CDR3 is TGTGCCAGCAGCTTAGCTCCCAGGGTACATGGCTACACCTTC. This sequence encodes CASSLAPRVHGYTF.

The chain joins TRBV7-9 to TRBJ2-2, with 7 bases matching TRBD2. Germline loops: CDR1 SEHNR, CDR2 FQNEAQ (reference sequence). This CDR3 region has 16 residues. The V segment lost 6 bases and the J segment 3 bases; nucleotides outside the gene matches: 10. The CDR3: CASRTGTILHTGELFF. In DNA form, the CDR3 reads TGTGCCAGCAGAACCGGGACTATCCTTCACACCGGGGAGCTGTTTTTT.

This clonotype came up a few times. The chain carries TRBV5-1 and TRBJ2-6; 7 bases agree with TRBD1. The CDR3 covers 18 residues. Trimming cost V 4 bases and J 0 bases; bases outside gene matches: 10. Germline V CDR1 and CDR2: SGHRS, YFSETQ. CDR3 amino acids: CASSRGGRTSSGANVLTF. CDR3 coding DNA: TGCGCCAGCAGCCGAGGGGGCAGGACGAGCTCTGGGGCCAACGTCCTGACTTTC.

This clonotype was counted only a few times. The genes are TRBV20-1 and TRBJ2-5; 8 positions agree with TRBD1. The CDR3 sequence is 15 residues long. The V segment lost 0 bases and the J segment 5 bases; nucleotides outside the gene matches: 8. From germline, CDR1 is DFQATT and CDR2 SNEGSKA (reference sequence). The CDR3 nucleotides are TGCAGTGCTAGAGATCCACAGGGGGGCCGGGAGACCCAGTACTTC. Its translation is CSARDPQGGRETQYF.

This clonotype has just a few counts. This chain connects TRBV20-1 to TRBJ2-5, with a possible D match to TRBD2 (6 bases). The V gene's germline CDR1 is DFQATT and CDR2 SNEGSKA (reference sequence). The CDR3 has 12 residues. V lost 6 bases to trimming and J lost 6 bases, with 14 bases between them. CDR3 amino acids: CSAPAGRQTQYF. CDR3 nucleotide sequence: TGCAGTGCCCCAGCGGGTCGGCAGACCCAGTACTTC.